This TCR beta chain came from a study of CD8 T cells in Susac syndrome. CDR3 length equals 13 residues. Germline V gives CDR1 WNHNN, CDR2 SYGVQD (reference sequence). With 3 bases removed from V and 2 bases from J, the gap between germline ends came to 8 bases. The RNA input was roughly 0.45 to 1 ug, and it was reverse transcribed with random hexamers. An immunoSEQ multiplex PCR generated amplified TCR beta CDR3 products spanning 54 Vbeta and 13 Jbeta. From the immunoSEQ multiplex PCR reads, TCRdb called clonotypes with MiXCR, one entry per CDR3 protein. The table has approximately 180,000 distinct CDR3 sequences, roughly 92% seen once; the top ten hold roughly 0.1%.

Sequencing input: CD4+ T cells from PBMCs. The TCR comes from a human donor with multiple sclerosis. The chain has TRBV10-1 and TRBJ2-7; D possibly corresponds to TRBD2 (5 bases). CDR3 coding DNA: TGCGCCAGCAGTGATCGGAGGACCTACGAGCAGTACTTC. It specifies CASSDRRTYEQYF.